This T cell receptor (beta chain) appears in the sequencing data of a study of T cells in Graves' hyperthyroidism and ophthalmopathy. Turning to the study itself: Blood from the periphery was taken at initial diagnosis, before any treatment.

A lack of ophthalmopathy progression within 18 months defined stable Graves' hyperthyroidism. Diagnosing involved the use of clinical symptoms, serum thyroxine and TRAb, thyroid ultrasound and orbital computed tomography. PBMCs came from roughly 10 ml fresh peripheral blood. Authors of the study amplified TCR beta CDR3 regions from RNA transcripts. TCR CDR3 regions were first amplified by RT-PCR with HTBI primers. TCRdb fed the multiplex PCR reads into MiXCR, producing one record per CDR3 protein. The table records roughly 570,000 distinct CDR3 sequences, roughly 14% of them present only once. With 2 bases removed from V and 4 bases from J, the gap between germline ends came to 8 bases. CDR1 and CDR2 from the germline V gene are SGHTA and FQGNSA. The CDR3 spans 13 residues.

The sequenced sample consisted of blood. The sequence was obtained from a woman aged 30 to 39 with Graves' hyperthyroidism. This rearrangement joins TRBV7-2 to TRBJ1-1, with no clear D. The CDR3 nucleotides are TGTGCCAGCAGCTTACCCGCACGCACTGAAGCTTTCTTT. It yields the protein CASSLPARTEAFF. Supplemented by reference TRBV7-2 and TRBJ1-1, the full variable domain reads GAGVSQSPSNKVTEKGKDVELRCDPISGHTALYWYRQSLGQGLEFLIYFQGNSAPDKSGLPSDRFSAERTGGSVSTLTIQRTQQEDSAVYLCASSLPARTEAFFGQGTRLTVV.